The clone carrying this TCR beta chain was seen a few times. The antigen remains unidentified. TCR alpha and beta CDR3 regions were amplified from RNA using iRepertoire nested multiplex PCR. TCRdb called the multiplex PCR reads again in MiXCR, with one record for every CDR3 protein. The sample has some 150,000 distinct CDR3 sequences; 30% to 40% are singletons. This sample was taken from a study of glioma-infiltrating T cells. Between the trimmed V and J ends, which lost 3 bases and 6 bases, there was a span of 15 bases. There are 15 residues in the CDR3. The germline V gene has CDR1 MGHRA and CDR2 YSYEKL. Findings of the study overall: Above-expected tissue-blood divergence occurred in all gliomas, most in low-grade ones.

V and J are TRBV4-1 and TRBJ2-1; tentative D call: TRBD2 (7 bases). The sequence derives from a human donor with low-grade glioma or glioblastoma, undergoing nonglioma brain surgery, or in good health (not recorded which). Sequenced: glioma tissue, nonneoplastic brain tissue, or PBMCs (not recorded which). CDR3: CASSQLYGGANEQFF. The CDR3, as DNA: TGCGCCAGCAGCCAGTTGTATGGGGGGGCCAATGAGCAGTTCTTC.